These T cell receptor beta chains were read from a single sample in a study of blood T cells in healthy people across ages. MiXCR was run by TCRdb on the 5' RACE reads, yielding one entry per CDR3 protein. Of approximately 1,700,000 distinct CDR3 sequences in the sample, roughly 43% were seen once. Sequencing was done on a sample of blood. The receptors here all came from a human donor in good health. CDR3s include the opening cysteine and the closing phenylalanine or tryptophan. D genes are given only for firm matches. Part of the rows lack a size; the others show once, few, many or a class for expanded clones.

d_call | clone_size | j_call | v_call | cdr3_nt | cdr3_aa
NA | NA | TRBJ2-3 | TRBV29-1 | TGCAGCGTTGAAGTGCGATCCACAGCTACAGATACGCAGTATTTT | CSVEVRSTATDTQYF
NA | once | TRBJ2-3 | TRBV18 | TGTGCCAGCTCACCGGCCCCCCAGAGAGCAGATACGCAGTATTTT | CASSPAPQRADTQYF
NA | NA | TRBJ1-1 | TRBV19 | TGTGCCAGTAGTATTCAACAGGGTATAGCTTTCTTT | CASSIQQGIAFF
TRBD1 | NA | TRBJ1-2 | TRBV27 | TGTGCCAGCAAGGACAGGGCGGTTAACTATGGCTACACCTTC | CASKDRAVNYGYTF
TRBD2 | NA | TRBJ2-1 | TRBV6-5 | TGTGCCAGCAAGGCGGGGGGGCGCAATGAGCAGTTCTTC | CASKAGGRNEQFF
NA | NA | TRBJ2-7 | TRBV15 | TGTGCCACCAGCAGATTCTTGCGGGACAGAACTTACGAGCAGTACTTC | CATSRFLRDRTYEQYF
NA | NA | TRBJ2-7 | TRBV6-2/TRBV6-3 | TGTGCCAGCAGTTTCCAAAGGGGAAATGGCTACGAGCAGTACTTC | CASSFQRGNGYEQYF
NA | few | TRBJ1-1 | TRBV29-1 | TGCAGCGTTTCCTTACAGGTACAGAACACTGAAGCTTTCTTT | CSVSLQVQNTEAFF
NA | few | TRBJ2-5 | TRBV29-1 | TGCACCTCGGGGGTCGGAGAGACCCAGTACTTC | CTSGVGETQYF
TRBD1 | NA | TRBJ2-7 | TRBV18 | TGTGCCAGCTCACAATCGACAGGGAGCCCCGGGGACGAGCAGTACTTC | CASSQSTGSPGDEQYF
NA | NA | TRBJ1-2 | TRBV20-1 | TGCAGTGTAACGACTCTACGGGGGTATGGCTACACCTTC | CSVTTLRGYGYTF
TRBD2 | NA | TRBJ2-6 | TRBV7-3 | TGTGCCAGCAGCTGGGGCGGGGGGCCCTCTGGGGCCAACGTCCTGACTTTC | CASSWGGGPSGANVLTF
NA | NA | TRBJ2-1 | TRBV7-9 | TGTGCCAGCAGCTCAAAACCCAGCAATGAGCAGTTCTTC | CASSSKPSNEQFF
NA | NA | TRBJ2-1 | TRBV29-1 | TGCAGCGCTGACAGGGGACTAGGATACAATGAGCAGTTCTTC | CSADRGLGYNEQFF
NA | NA | TRBJ2-1 | TRBV7-6 | TGTGCCAGCAGCTTCCTAAATACTGATGAGCAGTTCTTC | CASSFLNTDEQFF
NA | few | TRBJ2-7 | TRBV9 | TGTGCCAGCAGCGTAGGTGGCGGTGCGGTCGTCTACGAGCAGTACTTC | CASSVGGGAVVYEQYF
TRBD1 | NA | TRBJ2-1 | TRBV29-1 | TGCAGCGTTGAAGAAGGGAGACAGGGCTACAATGAGCACTTCTTC | CSVEEGRQGYNEHFF
TRBD1 | NA | TRBJ1-5 | TRBV29-1 | TGCAGCGTTTCGACAGGGGGATCCAATCAGCCCCAGCATTTT | CSVSTGGSNQPQHF
NA | NA | TRBJ2-5 | TRBV19 | TGTGCCAGTAGTATGGGACCCCTAAGGGAGACCCAGTACTTC | CASSMGPLRETQYF
NA | NA | TRBJ1-2 | TRBV6-6 | TGTGCCAGCAGTAACCAGGGAGGCGGCTACACCTTC | CASSNQGGGYTF
TRBD1 | NA | TRBJ2-7 | TRBV20-1 | TGCAGTGCTAGACACGTAAACAGGGGGTATTCTAGCTACGAGCAGTACTTC | CSARHVNRGYSSYEQYF
NA | many | TRBJ2-5 | TRBV29-1 | TGCAGCGTTGAATCTTACGGAGAGACCCAGTACTTC | CSVESYGETQYF
NA | few | TRBJ1-1 | TRBV29-1 | TGCAGCGTTGAAGGTGGAGACAGCCGGAACACTGAAGCTTTCTTT | CSVEGGDSRNTEAFF
NA | NA | TRBJ1-5 | TRBV15 | TGTGCCACCAGCAGAGATCTTGGGCTCGGTCAGCCCCAGCATTTT | CATSRDLGLGQPQHF
NA | NA | TRBJ2-7 | TRBV5-6 | TGTGCCAGCACCCGTAGGTCCTACGAGCAGTACTTC | CASTRRSYEQYF
NA | NA | TRBJ1-1 | TRBV5-1 | TGCGCCAGCAGCCAACTCCTTGTTGAGGGGACTGAAGCTTTCTTT | CASSQLLVEGTEAFF
NA | NA | TRBJ1-2 | TRBV6-5 | TGTGCCAGCAAAATGAGCAGGGATCGCTATGGCTACACCTTC | CASKMSRDRYGYTF
NA | few | TRBJ1-1 | TRBV6-5 | TGTGCCAGCAGTTACTCGAATAGGGGGGTTCCTGAAGCTTTCTTT | CASSYSNRGVPEAFF
TRBD1 | few | TRBJ2-7 | TRBV7-2 | TGTGCCAGCAGCCGACAGGGTAATATTGACGAGCAGTACTTC | CASSRQGNIDEQYF
NA | once | TRBJ1-2 | TRBV28 | TGTGCCAGCAGTCGGAGTCGGTATGGCTACACTTTC | CASSRSRYGYTF
NA | NA | TRBJ1-4 | TRBV20-1 | TGCAGTGCTAGAGATGGGGCAGGCCTTGCAACTAATGAAAAACTGTTTTTT | CSARDGAGLATNEKLFF
TRBD2 | NA | TRBJ2-7 | TRBV4-3 | TGCGCCAGCAGCCAAGAAATAAGCGGGGGGTACGAGCAGTACTTC | CASSQEISGGYEQYF
NA | few | TRBJ1-6 | TRBV4-1 | TGCGCCAGCAGCCAAGTCCTGAATTCACCCCTCCACTTT | CASSQVLNSPLHF
TRBD2 | NA | TRBJ2-3 | TRBV28 | TGTGCCAGCAAAGGCTGGCTAGCGGGCGCTGATGGTGCAGATACGCAGTATTTT | CASKGWLAGADGADTQYF
NA | NA | TRBJ1-2 | TRBV28 | TGTGCCAGCAGGCCCTCATGGGCAGCCAACTATGGCTACACCTTC | CASRPSWAANYGYTF
NA | few | TRBJ1-2 | TRBV6-5 | TGTGCCAGCAAAATGAGCAGGGATCACTATGGCTACACCTTC | CASKMSRDHYGYTF
NA | NA | TRBJ2-3 | TRBV4-3 | TGCGCCAGCAGCCAAGACAGCAACTCAGATACGCAGTATTTT | CASSQDSNSDTQYF